A selection of T cell receptor beta chains follows, all from one sample in a study of identical twins' blood T cells. TCRdb analysed the 5' RACE reads with MiXCR anew, one entry per CDR3 protein. This repertoire shows about 370,000 distinct CDR3 sequences, more than 25% found once; its top ten account for around 5.6%. Sequencing was carried out using PBMCs. These receptors all come from a woman aged 18-50 years in good health. The CDR3 runs from the conserved cysteine through the conserved F or W. The D gene is left open where the match is weak. Part of the rows lack a size; the others show once, few, many or a class for expanded clones.

D gene | J gene | clone size | V gene | CDR3 DNA | CDR3 protein
TRBD2 | TRBJ2-1 | . | TRBV20-1 | TGCAGTGCTACAGGGACTAGCGGCCACTACAATGAGCAGTTCTTC | CSATGTSGHYNEQFF
TRBD2 | TRBJ2-7 | . | TRBV5-1 | TGCGCCAGCAGCTTGGCTCTAGCGGGAGGCTACGAGCAGTACTTC | CASSLALAGGYEQYF
. | TRBJ1-5 | many | TRBV4-3 | TGCGCCAGCAGCCAAGGGGGTTGCAATCAGCCCCAGCATTTT | CASSQGGCNQPQHF
. | TRBJ1-1 | many | TRBV27 | TGTGCCAGCAGTTTATTTCCAGGGAACACTGAAGCTTTCTTT | CASSLFPGNTEAFF
TRBD2 | TRBJ2-3 | few | TRBV6-6 | TGTGCCAGCAGTTACGTAGCGGGTCTCACAGATACGCAGTATTTT | CASSYVAGLTDTQYF
. | TRBJ1-2 | few | TRBV18 | TGTGCCAGCTCACCACGAGGGGCGGGCTACACCTTC | CASSPRGAGYTF
. | TRBJ1-1 | . | TRBV5-1 | TGCGCCAGCAGCTTGATGGGCAGACAAAACACTGAAGCTTTCTTT | CASSLMGRQNTEAFF
TRBD2 | TRBJ2-2 | . | TRBV7-9 | TGTGCCAGCAGTCCTCCCGGGACTAGCGCGACCGGGGAGTTGTTTTTT | CASSPPGTSATGELFF
. | TRBJ1-5 | . | TRBV19 | TGTGCCAGTAGCGGCGGTCAGCCCCAGCATTTT | CASSGGQPQHF
. | TRBJ2-2 | . | TRBV12-3/TRBV12-4 | TGTGCCAGCAGTCTAACGTGGGACCTCACCGGGGAGCTGTTTTTT | CASSLTWDLTGELFF
TRBD1 | TRBJ1-1 | . | TRBV20-1 | TGCAGTGCTAGGGGACAGGGCTGGAACACTGAAGCTTTCTTT | CSARGQGWNTEAFF
. | TRBJ1-3 | many | TRBV29-1 | TGCAGCGTTGAGGGCGACAGTGGAAACACCATATATTTT | CSVEGDSGNTIYF
TRBD1 | TRBJ1-5 | . | TRBV11-2 | TGTGCCAGCAGCATTGACAGGGGGGGCTATCGGCCCCAGCATTTT | CASSIDRGGYRPQHF
. | TRBJ1-1 | . | TRBV9 | TGTGCCAGCAGCGTAGCCCATCAGAACACTGAAGCTTTCTTT | CASSVAHQNTEAFF
. | TRBJ2-1 | . | TRBV20-1 | TGCAGTGCTCTTAGTAGCCTTAGCTACAATGAGCAGTTCTTC | CSALSSLSYNEQFF
. | TRBJ2-1 | few | TRBV7-9 | TGTGCCAGCACTCCTCGAGAGTTAGCGGAGTACAATGAGCAGTTCTTC | CASTPRELAEYNEQFF
TRBD2 | TRBJ2-1 | . | TRBV15 | TGTGCCACCAGAACTAGCGGGAGAGATGAGCAGTTTTTC | CATRTSGRDEQFF
. | TRBJ1-1 | . | TRBV7-3 | TGTGCCAGCAGCTTAAGAGGCGGGGGCACTGAAGCTTTCTTT | CASSLRGGGTEAFF
. | TRBJ2-3 | . | TRBV7-7 | TGTGCCAGCAGCCGGCAGAGGGCCGATACGCAGTATTTT | CASSRQRADTQYF
TRBD2 | TRBJ2-3 | many | TRBV29-1 | TGCAGCGTTGTCGGGCGGGGGACGATCGCAGATACGCAGTATTTT | CSVVGRGTIADTQYF
TRBD2 | TRBJ2-7 | . | TRBV20-1 | TGCAGTGCTGGAACGACTAGCGGGGATACCGCTCAACCTTACGAGCAGTACTTC | CSAGTTSGDTAQPYEQYF
. | TRBJ1-2 | few | TRBV25-1 | TGTGCCAGCAGTGAGGTGGGTGGCTATGGCTACACCTTC | CASSEVGGYGYTF
. | TRBJ2-2 | many | TRBV7-2 | TGTGCCAGCAGCTTAGTTGGTCTAGCGAACACCGGGGAGCTGTTTTTT | CASSLVGLANTGELFF
. | TRBJ2-3 | few | TRBV11-3 | TGTGCCAGCAGCTTGAAGCAGGATACGCAGTATTTT | CASSLKQDTQYF
TRBD1 | TRBJ2-7 | . | TRBV20-1 | TGCAGTGCCGCCACGACAGGGGCCTACGAGCAGTACTTC | CSAATTGAYEQYF
. | TRBJ1-6 | . | TRBV11-3 | TGTGCCAGCAGCTTAAGAAGCGCAGGAAATTCACCCCTCCACTTT | CASSLRSAGNSPLHF
. | TRBJ2-2 | few | TRBV19 | TGTGCCAGTAGAAATACTCCCGCGGAGCTGTTTTTT | CASRNTPAELFF
. | TRBJ1-2 | few | TRBV29-1 | TGCAGCGTTGCGTTCGGGGGCCGAGGCTACACCTTC | CSVAFGGRGYTF
. | TRBJ2-1 | . | TRBV3-1 | TGTGCCAGCAGCCAGAGGGGACCTGAGCAGTTCTTC | CASSQRGPEQFF
. | TRBJ2-7 | few | TRBV27 | TGTGCCAGCAGTTCCAGACCCCTCAATACAGGGACCTACGAGCAGTACTTC | CASSSRPLNTGTYEQYF
. | TRBJ2-7 | many | TRBV14 | TGTGCCAGCAGCCAAGATCCTTACGAGCAGTACTTC | CASSQDPYEQYF
. | TRBJ1-5 | . | TRBV27 | TGTGCCAGCAGTTGGGGGGGAAATCAGCCCCAGCATTTT | CASSWGGNQPQHF
. | TRBJ1-2 | . | TRBV12-3/TRBV12-4 | TGTGCCAGCAGTTCCCAGGGATGGGGTTATGGCTACACCTTC | CASSSQGWGYGYTF
TRBD2 | TRBJ2-1 | . | TRBV19 | TGTGCCAGTAGTATCGAAGAGCTAGCGGAGCCCCATAGCTCCTACAATGAGCAGTTCTTC | CASSIEELAEPHSSYNEQFF
. | TRBJ1-5 | . | TRBV5-1 | TGCGCCAGCAGCTTGGAGGGCTCGGGCAATCAGCCCCAGCATTTT | CASSLEGSGNQPQHF
TRBD1 | TRBJ1-5 | few | TRBV6-2/TRBV6-3 | TGTGCCAGCAGTTTTACAGGGGGTCGGCAGCCCCAGCATTTT | CASSFTGGRQPQHF
. | TRBJ2-3 | . | TRBV18 | TGTGCCAGCTCACCACCGGGCCCCACTAGCACAGATACGCAGTATTTT | CASSPPGPTSTDTQYF
. | TRBJ2-1 | many | TRBV29-1 | TGCAGCGGCGGTCTAGGGAACAATGAGCAGTTCTTC | CSGGLGNNEQFF
TRBD1 | TRBJ1-2 | few | TRBV18 | TGTGCCAGCTCACCCGGGACAGGGGATGGATATGGCTACACCTTC | CASSPGTGDGYGYTF
TRBD2 | TRBJ2-3 | . | TRBV29-1 | TGCAGCGTTGCAGCCTTCGGCGGGAGGGACGATACGCAGTATTTT | CSVAAFGGRDDTQYF
TRBD2 | TRBJ2-1 | few | TRBV27 | TGTGCCAGCCTCCCCAGGAGCGGGAGGGCCAATGAGCAGTTCTTC | CASLPRSGRANEQFF
. | TRBJ1-1 | few | TRBV29-1 | TGCAGCGCCGAGGACACTGAAGCTTTCTTT | CSAEDTEAFF
TRBD1 | TRBJ2-1 | . | TRBV24-1 | TGTGCCACCAGTGTGGGACAGGACAATGAGCAGTTCTTC | CATSVGQDNEQFF
. | TRBJ1-5 | . | TRBV7-8 | TGTGCCAGCAACCAAGAAGTCCTGAGCAATCAGCCCCAGCATTTT | CASNQEVLSNQPQHF
TRBD2 | TRBJ2-7 | once | TRBV11-2 | TGTGCCAGCAGCTACGGCCTAGCGGGGGGTTACGAGCAGTACTTC | CASSYGLAGGYEQYF
. | TRBJ1-4 | . | TRBV6-1 | TGTGCCAGCGGAACTGCGGGAAAACTGTTTTTT | CASGTAGKLFF
. | TRBJ2-3 | few | TRBV20-1 | TGCAGTGCTAGAGATAGGAGCACAGATACGCAGTATTTT | CSARDRSTDTQYF
TRBD2 | TRBJ2-1 | . | TRBV6-2/TRBV6-3 | TGTGCCAGCAGTTACTTGTGGGGGAGGGGTAACAATGAGCAGTTCTTC | CASSYLWGRGNNEQFF
. | TRBJ2-1 | few | TRBV27 | TGTGCCAGCAGTCCATTAGTCTCATATGAGCAGTTCTTC | CASSPLVSYEQFF
. | TRBJ2-1 | once | TRBV5-1 | TGCGCCAGCAGTTTGGTTACGGGCGACAATGAGCAGTTCTTC | CASSLVTGDNEQFF
. | TRBJ2-5 | once | TRBV5-1 | TGCGCCAGCAGCTTTACTGCAGAAGAGACCCAGTACTTC | CASSFTAEETQYF
TRBD2 | TRBJ2-2 | few | TRBV5-1 | TGCGCCAGCAGCAGACTAGCGCACACCGGGGAGCTGTTTTTT | CASSRLAHTGELFF
TRBD2 | TRBJ2-1 | . | TRBV14 | TGTGCCAGCAGTCAGAGCGGGACGACCTACAATGAGCAGTTCTTC | CASSQSGTTYNEQFF
. | TRBJ2-1 | few | TRBV20-1 | TGCAGTGCTAGAGATCCCAGCGGTAACTACAATGAGCAGTTCTTC | CSARDPSGNYNEQFF
. | TRBJ1-6 | few | TRBV9 | TGTGCCAGCAGCGTAGAACACGATAATTCACCCCTCCACTTT | CASSVEHDNSPLHF
. | TRBJ2-5 | . | TRBV5-6 | TGTGCCAGCAGCTTGGTGGGAGCAGTAGAGACCCAGTACTTC | CASSLVGAVETQYF
. | TRBJ2-3 | . | TRBV6-5 | TGTGCCAGCAGTCCTCTAGGGGACACAGATACGCAGTATTTT | CASSPLGDTDTQYF
. | TRBJ2-5 | . | TRBV10-3 | TGTGCCATCGGAACAGGGAAAGAGACCCAGTACTTC | CAIGTGKETQYF
. | TRBJ1-2 | . | TRBV9 | TGTGCCAGCAGCGACAGAGAGAACTATGGCTACACCTTC | CASSDRENYGYTF
. | TRBJ2-7 | few | TRBV20-1 | TGCAGTGCTAGAGCATACACCACCAACGAGCAGTACTTC | CSARAYTTNEQYF